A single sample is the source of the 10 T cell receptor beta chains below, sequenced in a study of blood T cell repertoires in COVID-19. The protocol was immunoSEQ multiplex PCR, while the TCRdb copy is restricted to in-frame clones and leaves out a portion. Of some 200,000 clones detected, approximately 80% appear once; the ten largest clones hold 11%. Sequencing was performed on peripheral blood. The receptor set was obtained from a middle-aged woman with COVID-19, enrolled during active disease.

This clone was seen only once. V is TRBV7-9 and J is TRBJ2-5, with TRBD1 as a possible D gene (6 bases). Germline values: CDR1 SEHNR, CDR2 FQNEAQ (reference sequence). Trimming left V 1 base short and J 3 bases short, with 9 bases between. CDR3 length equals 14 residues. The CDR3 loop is CASSLGTAEETQYF. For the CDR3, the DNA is TGTGCCAGCAGCTTAGGGACAGCGGAAGAGACCCAGTACTTC.

CDR3 bases: TGTGCCAGCAGTGAAGGCGTGATTCAGCCCCAGCATTTT. The encoded protein is CASSEGVIQPQHF. The chain couples TRBV6-1 to TRBJ1-5; no clear D gene. The ends were cut back, 1 base at V and 6 bases at J, with 7 bases in the middle. CDR3 length: 13 amino acids. The germline CDR1 and CDR2 sequences are MNHNS and SASEGT.

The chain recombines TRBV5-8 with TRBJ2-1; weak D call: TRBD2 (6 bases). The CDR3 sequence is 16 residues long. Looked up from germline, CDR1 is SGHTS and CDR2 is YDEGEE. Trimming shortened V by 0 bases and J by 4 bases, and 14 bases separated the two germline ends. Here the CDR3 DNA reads TGTGCCAGCAGCTTGGCCCTACGGGGGAGTTACAATGAGCAGTTCTTC. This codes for CASSLALRGSYNEQFF.

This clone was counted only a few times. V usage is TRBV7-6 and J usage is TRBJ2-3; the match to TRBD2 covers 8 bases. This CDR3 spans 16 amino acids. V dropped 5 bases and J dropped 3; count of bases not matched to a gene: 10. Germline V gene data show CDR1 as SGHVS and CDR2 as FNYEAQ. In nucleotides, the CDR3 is TGTGCCAGCAGCAGAATACTAGCGGAGGGTACAGATACGCAGTATTTT. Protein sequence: CASSRILAEGTDTQYF.

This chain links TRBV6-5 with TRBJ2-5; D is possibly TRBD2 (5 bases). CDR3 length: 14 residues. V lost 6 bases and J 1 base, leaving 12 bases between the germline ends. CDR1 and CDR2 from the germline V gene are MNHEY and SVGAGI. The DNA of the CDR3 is TGTGCCAGCAGAGAGGGTCTACTCCAAGAGACCCAGTACTTC. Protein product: CASREGLLQETQYF.

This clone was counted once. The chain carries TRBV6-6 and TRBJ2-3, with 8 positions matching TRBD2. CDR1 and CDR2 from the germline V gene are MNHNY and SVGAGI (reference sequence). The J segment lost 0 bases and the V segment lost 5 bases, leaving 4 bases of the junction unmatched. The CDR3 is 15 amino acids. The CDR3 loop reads CASSPRGGSTDTQYF. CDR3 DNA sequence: TGTGCCAGCAGTCCTCGGGGGGGAAGCACAGATACGCAGTATTTT.

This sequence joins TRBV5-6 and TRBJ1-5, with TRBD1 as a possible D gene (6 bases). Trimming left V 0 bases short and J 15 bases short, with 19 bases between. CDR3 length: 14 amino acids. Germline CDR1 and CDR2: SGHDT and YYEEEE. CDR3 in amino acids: CASSLAGHRDMAHF. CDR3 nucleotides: TGTGCCAGCAGCTTGGCCGGCCACCGGGACATGGCGCATTTT.

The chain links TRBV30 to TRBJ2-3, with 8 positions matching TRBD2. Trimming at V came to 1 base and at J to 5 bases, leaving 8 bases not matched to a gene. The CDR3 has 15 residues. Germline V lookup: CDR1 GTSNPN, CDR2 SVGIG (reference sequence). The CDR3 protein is CAWSGTSRKVDTQYF. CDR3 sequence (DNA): TGTGCCTGGAGTGGGACTAGCCGGAAGGTAGATACGCAGTATTTT.

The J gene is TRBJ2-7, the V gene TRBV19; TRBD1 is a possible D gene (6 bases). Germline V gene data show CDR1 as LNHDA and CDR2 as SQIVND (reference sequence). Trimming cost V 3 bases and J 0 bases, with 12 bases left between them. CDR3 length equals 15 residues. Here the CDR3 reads CASSISGESSYEQYV. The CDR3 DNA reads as TGTGCCAGTAGTATTTCAGGGGAGAGCTCCTACGAGCAGTACGTC.

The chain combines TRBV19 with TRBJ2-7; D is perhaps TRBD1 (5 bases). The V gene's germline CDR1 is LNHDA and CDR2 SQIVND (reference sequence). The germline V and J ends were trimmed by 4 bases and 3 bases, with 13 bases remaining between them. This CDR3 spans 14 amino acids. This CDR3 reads CASSKAGPNYEQYF. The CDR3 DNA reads TGTGCCAGTAGTAAGGCAGGGCCAAACTACGAGCAGTACTTC. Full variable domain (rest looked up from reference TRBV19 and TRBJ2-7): DGGITQSPKYLFRKEGQNVTLSCEQNLNHDAMYWYRQDPGQGLRLIYYSQIVNDFQKGDIAEGYSVSREKKESFPLTVTSAQKNPTAFYLCASSKAGPNYEQYFGPGTRLTVT.